The clone carrying this T cell receptor (beta chain) was observed once. What it binds is unknown. The data are from a study of T-cell memory formation after mild COVID-19. Across the study: Largely donor-specific TCR clusters were found.

Constant-segment primers and 5'RACE yielded cDNA libraries for TCR alpha and TCR beta, each carrying sample barcodes and UMIs. Using its own MiXCR run on the 5' RACE reads, TCRdb lists one record per CDR3 protein. The sample has about 340,000 distinct CDR3 sequences, approximately 22% seen once; the top ten hold 20% to 25%. Broader study findings: Confirmation of SARS-CoV-2 specificity was lacking for second-wave clones peaking day 37.

The CDR3 sequence is 12 residues long. From germline, CDR1 is MNHEY and CDR2 SVGAGI. V lost 8 bases, J lost 6 bases, and 13 bases lay in between. Sequenced: PBMCs or a T cell subset sorted from them (not recorded which). This TCR was recovered from a man between 18 and 35 years old who had mild COVID-19 (a few samples of this study predate the infection). Cell type and time point are not known. V is TRBV6-5 and J is TRBJ1-1; perhaps TRBD1 as D (6 bases). CDR3 sequence (DNA): TGTGCCAGCCATGGAGGGGGGTCTGAAGCTTTCTTT. Translation: CASHGGGSEAFF.